The rows below give T cell receptor beta chains drawn from one sample of a study of human T cells and chemical hapten exposure. TCRdb re-derived calls from the RACE reads in MiXCR, one entry per CDR3 protein. The repertoire includes under 100,000 distinct CDR3 sequences, approximately 10% of them detected once, and around 2.5% sits in the top ten. This specimen was whole blood, taken in connection with sensitization to the hapten diphenylcyclopropenone (DPC). The receptors originated from a woman aged 25 to 39 with alopecia areata. Some clones in this sample may be carry-over from other donors' samples. CDR3s include the opening cysteine and the closing phenylalanine or tryptophan. D genes are given only for firm matches. The size entry is marked missing in some rows and otherwise reads once, few, many or a size class.

d_gene	v_gene	abundance	j_gene	CDR3aa	CDR3nt
TRBD2	TRBV5-1	-	TRBJ2-5	CASSLLTSGQETQYF	TGCGCCAGCAGCCTTCTGACTAGCGGGCAAGAGACCCAGTACTTC
TRBD2	TRBV4-2	many	TRBJ2-1	CASSQGGTSGGNEQFF	TGTGCCAGCAGCCAAGGAGGGACTAGCGGGGGCAATGAGCAGTTCTTC
-	TRBV15	many	TRBJ2-3	CATSRDQMLFTDTQYF	TGTGCCACCAGCAGAGATCAAATGCTTTTCACAGATACGCAGTATTTT
TRBD2	TRBV9	many	TRBJ2-2	CASSERTSGRAKHTGELFF	TGTGCCAGCAGCGAGAGGACTAGCGGGAGGGCCAAACACACCGGGGAGCTGTTTTTT
TRBD1	TRBV7-2	many	TRBJ1-1	CASSLTGTRMNTEAFF	TGTGCCAGCAGCTTGACAGGGACCCGGATGAACACTGAAGCTTTCTTT
-	TRBV28	-	TRBJ1-1	CATQEITEAFF	TGTGCCACCCAGGAGATCACTGAAGCTTTCTTT
TRBD2	TRBV14	few	TRBJ2-5	CASSQSSGGGTQYF	TGTGCCAGCAGCCAATCGAGCGGGGGAGGGACCCAGTACTTC
-	TRBV29-1	many	TRBJ2-5	CSVVPGGATQYF	TGCAGCGTTGTTCCAGGTGGCGCGACCCAGTACTTC
-	TRBV7-9	many	TRBJ2-5	CASILQGGYQETQYF	TGTGCCAGCATCCTCCAGGGGGGGTACCAAGAGACCCAGTACTTC
TRBD2	TRBV4-1	-	TRBJ2-2	CASSPLAGVVGELFF	TGCGCCAGCAGCCCGCTAGCGGGAGTGGTCGGGGAGCTGTTTTTT
TRBD2	TRBV12-3/TRBV12-4	many	TRBJ2-1	CASSLLTSGYNEQFF	TGTGCCAGCAGTTTACTGACTAGCGGCTACAATGAGCAGTTCTTC
-	TRBV6-4	many	TRBJ1-6	CASSAGDNSPLHF	TGTGCCAGCAGTGCAGGGGATAATTCACCCCTCCACTTT
TRBD1	TRBV5-6	many	TRBJ1-1	CASSKTGTTEAFF	TGTGCCAGCAGCAAGACAGGGACCACTGAAGCTTTCTTT
-	TRBV9	-	TRBJ1-1	CASSPGEVWGTEAFF	TGTGCCAGCAGCCCCGGAGAGGTTTGGGGCACTGAAGCTTTCTTT
-	TRBV20-1	many	TRBJ1-1	CSAPDTKKGARTEAFF	TGCAGTGCTCCAGACACGAAAAAAGGCGCCCGGACTGAAGCTTTCTTT
-	TRBV7-3	many	TRBJ1-2	CASSLYRESGYTF	TGTGCCAGCAGCTTATACAGGGAATCTGGCTACACCTTC
TRBD1	TRBV20-1	many	TRBJ1-6	CSARGDRYSPLHF	TGCAGTGCTAGAGGGGACAGATATTCACCCCTCCACTTT
TRBD1	TRBV29-1	many	TRBJ2-7	CSVKGGPYEQYF	TGCAGCGTTAAAGGGGGCCCATACGAGCAGTACTTC